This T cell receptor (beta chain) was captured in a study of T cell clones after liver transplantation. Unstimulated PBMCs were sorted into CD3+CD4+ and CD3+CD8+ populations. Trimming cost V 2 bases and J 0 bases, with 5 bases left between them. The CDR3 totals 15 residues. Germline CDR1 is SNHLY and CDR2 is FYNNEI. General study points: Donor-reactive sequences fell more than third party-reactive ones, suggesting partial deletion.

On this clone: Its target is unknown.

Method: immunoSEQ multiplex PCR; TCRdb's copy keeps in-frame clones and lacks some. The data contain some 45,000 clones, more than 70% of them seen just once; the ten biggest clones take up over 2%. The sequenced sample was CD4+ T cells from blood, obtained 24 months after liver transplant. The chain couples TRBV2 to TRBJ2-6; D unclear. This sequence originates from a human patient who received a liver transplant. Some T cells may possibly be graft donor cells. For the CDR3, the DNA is TGTGCCAGCAGTGAAATGTACTCTGGGGCCAACGTCCTGACTTTC. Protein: CASSEMYSGANVLTF.